The next 14 T cell receptor beta chains were all read from a single sample in a study of cytomegalovirus exposure and HLA in healthy donors. The primer mix had 60 Vbeta and 13 Jbeta primers. TCRdb's copy holds only in-frame clones and misses some; the assay was immunoSEQ multiplex PCR. The sample lists about 98,000 clones, around 86% seen once, with roughly 3.8% in the top ten. Sequencing was done on a sample of PBMCs. The receptors derive from a female donor in good health and CMV-seropositive.

Of note for this clone: At one end, the junction sequence differs from germline, possibly due to a read error. V usage is TRBV4-2 and J usage is TRBJ1-1; D is undetermined. The CDR3 extends over 13 amino acids. Germline assignment: CDR1 LGHNA and CDR2 YNFKEQ. The CDR3: CASSQEVNTEAFF. CDR3 in DNA: TGTGCCAGCAGCCAAGAGGTGAACACCGAAGCTTTCTTT.

This chain connects TRBV5-6 to TRBJ1-2, with no clear D. This CDR3 contains 13 residues. Between the trimmed V and J ends, which lost 5 bases and 8 bases, there was a span of 16 bases. Germline CDR1 SGHDT, CDR2 YYEEEE. The CDR3 sequence is CASSSDIFGGYTF. The DNA for the CDR3 is TGTGCCAGCAGTTCTGACATCTTTGGCGGCTACACCTTC.

The V gene is TRBV5-6, the J gene TRBJ1-5, with D possibly matching TRBD1 (5 bases). Germline V CDR1 and CDR2: SGHDT, YYEEEE. The CDR3 contains 14 residues. Trimming cost V 1 base and J 6 bases, with 11 bases left between them. CDR3 coding DNA: TGTGCCAGCAGCTTGAGCAGGGTAGGTCAGCCCCAGCATTTT. Translating it yields CASSLSRVGQPQHF.

The rearrangement links TRBV7-2 to TRBJ1-4, with 10 bases that match TRBD1. Germline V gene data show CDR1 as SGHTA and CDR2 as FQGNSA. V dropped 3 bases and J dropped 12; count of bases not matched to a gene: 10. This CDR3 has 15 residues. The CDR3, as DNA: TGTGCCAGCAGCTTTAGCCCGGGACAGGGGTACGAACTGTTTTTT. Translating gives CASSFSPGQGYELFF.

This chain uses TRBV28 with TRBJ1-3; D call uncertain. The germline CDR1 and CDR2 sequences are MDHEN and SYDVKM. The V end was cut by 3 bases, the J end by 4 bases, with 16 bases between. CDR3 length: 16 amino acids. CDR3 DNA sequence: TGTGCCAGCAGTTTTACAGAGTCCTCCGTCGGAAACACCATATATTTT. Translation gives CASSFTESSVGNTIYF.

The chain uses TRBV6-5 and TRBJ1-2; no clear D gene. V was trimmed by 2 bases and J by 8 bases, leaving 18 bases between them. CDR3 length equals 15 residues. Germline CDR1 MNHEY, CDR2 SVGAGI. CDR3 coding DNA: TGTGCCAGCAGTTACGACTCAATACCTATCCGGGGCTACACCTTC. It specifies CASSYDSIPIRGYTF.

This clone was counted once. The CDR3 loop reads CASSYELLYGYTF. CDR3 bases: TGTGCCAGCAGTTATGAATTACTCTATGGCTACACCTTC. This sequence joins TRBV6-6 and TRBJ1-2, with D uncertain. Germline CDR1 is MNHNY and CDR2 is SVGAGI (reference sequence). V was cut by 3 bases and J by 4 bases, with 9 bases left in between. This CDR3 has 13 residues.

This chain uses TRBV14 with TRBJ1-3; the match to TRBD1 covers 8 bases. The length of the CDR3 is 16 residues. Germline V gives CDR1 SGHDN, CDR2 FVKESK. The V gene end was trimmed by 4 bases and the J gene end by 4 bases; junction bases not matched to a gene: 9. In DNA form, the CDR3 reads TGTGCCAGCAGCCCTAGGACAGGGCTTAAGGGAAACACCATATATTTT. Translated: CASSPRTGLKGNTIYF.

This sequence joins TRBV18 and TRBJ1-2; D unresolved. V lost 2 bases and J lost 2, with 6 bases in between. Germline CDR1 KGHSH, CDR2 LQKENI. This CDR3 has 13 residues. CDR3 residues: CASSPGENYGYTF. CDR3 bases: TGTGCCAGCTCACCAGGGGAGAACTATGGCTACACCTTC.

The chain combines TRBV10-2 with TRBJ2-3; D is possibly TRBD2 (6 bases). Germline CDR1 and CDR2: WSHSY and SAAADI. Between the trimmed V and J ends, which lost 8 bases and 2 bases, there was a span of 17 bases. The CDR3 contains 15 residues. Here the CDR3 reads CASRGLGANTDTQYF. CDR3 in DNA: TGCGCCAGCCGGGGGTTAGGGGCTAACACAGATACGCAGTATTTT.

The chain couples TRBV6-4 to TRBJ1-1; maybe TRBD1 (6 bases). V was trimmed by 2 bases and J by 0 bases, leaving 10 bases between them. Germline lookup yields CDR1 MRHNA and CDR2 SNTAGT. CDR3 length: 15 residues. The CDR3 nucleotides are TGTGCCAGCAGTGACCACAGGGAAATGAACACTGAAGCTTTCTTT. It yields the protein CASSDHREMNTEAFF.

The V and J genes are TRBV21-1 and TRBJ2-2; the table's TRBD1 call for D was not verified on the DNA. TRBV21-1 is annotated as a pseudogene. The CDR3 spans 17 residues. The DNA for the CDR3 is TGTGCCAGCAGAATAGGCAGGGGAAGTGGGACAGGCGGGGAGCTGTTTTTT. The encoded protein is CASRIGRGSGTGGELFF.

V and J are TRBV9 and TRBJ2-5; maybe TRBD2 (5 bases). The CDR3 runs 14 residues. V lost 0 bases to trimming and J lost 5 bases, with 11 bases between them. Germline V gene data show CDR1 as SGDLS and CDR2 as YYNGEE. The chain's CDR3 is CASSVGLATETQYF. The CDR3 coding sequence is TGTGCCAGCAGCGTAGGGCTAGCTACGGAGACCCAGTACTTC.

J is TRBJ2-7 and V is TRBV9; maybe TRBD1 (6 bases). Germline V CDR1 and CDR2: SGDLS, YYNGEE. This CDR3 contains 15 residues. V lost 4 bases, J lost 2 bases, and 16 bases lay in between. CDR3 amino acids: CASSLSGTLPYEQYF. As DNA, the CDR3 is TGTGCCAGCAGCCTCTCCGGGACACTTCCCTACGAGCAGTACTTC.